A single T cell receptor beta chain is shown here with its context. Its specificity is not known. The PCR had 60 Vbeta and 13 Jbeta primers. The data were produced by immunoSEQ multiplex PCR, yet TCRdb's version contains in-frame clones alone and is incomplete. The table lists fewer than 140,000 clones, 71% of them singletons, with 2.8% in the top ten. These data originate in a study of cytomegalovirus exposure and HLA in healthy donors. Broader study findings: The Asian-associated ancestry cluster reportedly had fewer N-insertions than the roughly 700-donor mean in a later analysis. There were a few CMV-associated chains whose specificity for CMV antigens was confirmed in vitro. TRBV6-2, TRBV6-3 and other indistinguishable V segments were excluded.

Healthy individuals who donated bone marrow served as the donors. Between the trimmed V and J ends, which lost 3 bases and 1 base, there was a span of 9 bases. Germline V gene data show CDR1 as SGHNT and CDR2 as YENEEA. There are 14 residues in the CDR3. Input material: PBMCs. This receptor was identified in a female donor in good health and CMV-seronegative. V usage is TRBV11-3 and J usage is TRBJ1-1, with D unresolved. CDR3 amino acids: CASSLDSGNTEAFF. The CDR3 DNA sequence: TGTGCCAGCAGCTTGGATAGCGGGAACACTGAAGCTTTCTTT. The variable domain in full, with the rest retrieved from reference TRBV11-3 and TRBJ1-1, is EAGVVQSPRYKIIEKKQPVAFWCNPISGHNTLYWYLQNLGQGPELLIRYENEEAVDDSQLPKDRFSAERLKGVDSTLKIQPAELGDSAVYLCASSLDSGNTEAFFGQGTRLTVV.